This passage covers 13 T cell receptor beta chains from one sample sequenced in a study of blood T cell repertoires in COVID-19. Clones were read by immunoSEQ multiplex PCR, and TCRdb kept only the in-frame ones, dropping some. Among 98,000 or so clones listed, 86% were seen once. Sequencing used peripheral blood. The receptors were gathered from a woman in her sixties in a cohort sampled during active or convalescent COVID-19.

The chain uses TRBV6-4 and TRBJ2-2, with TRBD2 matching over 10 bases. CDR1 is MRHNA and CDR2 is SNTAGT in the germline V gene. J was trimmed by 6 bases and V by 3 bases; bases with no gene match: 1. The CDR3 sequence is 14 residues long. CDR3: CASSEGTSAGELFF. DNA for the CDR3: TGTGCCAGCAGTGAGGGGACTAGCGCCGGGGAGCTGTTTTTT.

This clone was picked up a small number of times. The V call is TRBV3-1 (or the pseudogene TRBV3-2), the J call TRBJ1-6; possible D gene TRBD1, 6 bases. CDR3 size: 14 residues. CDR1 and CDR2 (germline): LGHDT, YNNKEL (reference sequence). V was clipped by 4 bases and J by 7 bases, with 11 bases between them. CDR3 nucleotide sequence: TGTGCCAGCAGCCTAACAGGGCGGAATTCACCCCTCCACTTT. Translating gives CASSLTGRNSPLHF.

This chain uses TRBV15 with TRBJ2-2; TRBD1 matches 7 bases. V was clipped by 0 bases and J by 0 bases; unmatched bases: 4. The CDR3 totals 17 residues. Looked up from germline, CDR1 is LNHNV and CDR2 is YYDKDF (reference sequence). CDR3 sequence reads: CATSRDYDRANTGELFF. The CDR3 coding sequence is TGTGCCACCAGCAGAGACTACGACAGGGCGAACACCGGGGAGCTGTTTTTT.

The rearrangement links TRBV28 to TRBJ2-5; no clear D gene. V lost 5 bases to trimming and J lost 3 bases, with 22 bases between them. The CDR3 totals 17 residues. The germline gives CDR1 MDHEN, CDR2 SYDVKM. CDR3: CASSPLTLERRKETQYF. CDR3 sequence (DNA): TGTGCCAGCAGTCCCCTAACCCTGGAGAGGCGGAAAGAGACCCAGTACTTC.

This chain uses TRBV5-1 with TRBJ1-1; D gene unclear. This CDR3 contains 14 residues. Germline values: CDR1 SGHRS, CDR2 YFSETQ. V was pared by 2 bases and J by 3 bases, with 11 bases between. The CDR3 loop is CASSLGDFDTEAFF. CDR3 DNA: TGCGCCAGCAGCTTAGGAGACTTTGACACTGAAGCTTTCTTT.

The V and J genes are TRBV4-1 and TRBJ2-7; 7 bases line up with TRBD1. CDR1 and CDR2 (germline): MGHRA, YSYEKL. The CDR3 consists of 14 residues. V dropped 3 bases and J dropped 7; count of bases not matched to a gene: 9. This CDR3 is CASSQTTGREEQYF. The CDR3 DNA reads TGCGCCAGCAGCCAGACGACAGGGAGAGAGGAGCAGTACTTC.

CDR3 residues: CASSPRTGVWNEQFF. In DNA, the CDR3 is TGTGCCAGCAGCCCCCGTACGGGGGTGTGGAATGAGCAGTTCTTC. This sequence joins TRBV9 and TRBJ2-1; the D gene is possibly TRBD2 (6 bases). Germline assignment: CDR1 SGDLS and CDR2 YYNGEE. CDR3 size: 15 residues. V shed 4 bases and J shed 7 bases, with 18 bases lying between them.

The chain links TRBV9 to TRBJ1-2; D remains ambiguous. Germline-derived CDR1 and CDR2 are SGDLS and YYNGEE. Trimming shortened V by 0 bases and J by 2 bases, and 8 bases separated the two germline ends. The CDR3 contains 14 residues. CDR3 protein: CASSVGGANYGYTF. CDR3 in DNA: TGTGCCAGCAGCGTAGGAGGAGCGAACTATGGCTACACCTTC.

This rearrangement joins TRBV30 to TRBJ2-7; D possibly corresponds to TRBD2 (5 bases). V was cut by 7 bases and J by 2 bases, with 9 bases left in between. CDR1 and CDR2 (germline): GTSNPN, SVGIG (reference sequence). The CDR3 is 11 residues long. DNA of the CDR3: TGTGCCTCCGCGAGGGCCTACGAGCAGTACTTC. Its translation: CASARAYEQYF. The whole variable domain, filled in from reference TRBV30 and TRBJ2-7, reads SQTIHQWPATLVQPVGSPLSLECTVEGTSNPNLYWYRQAAGRGLQLLFYSVGIGQISSEVPQNLSASRPQDRQFILSSKKLLLSDSGFYLCASARAYEQYFGPGTRLTVT.

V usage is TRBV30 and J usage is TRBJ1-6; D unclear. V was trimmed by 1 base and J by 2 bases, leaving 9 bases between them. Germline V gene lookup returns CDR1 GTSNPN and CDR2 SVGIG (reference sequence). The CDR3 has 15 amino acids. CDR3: CAWSAEGTYNSPLHF. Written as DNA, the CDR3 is TGTGCCTGGAGTGCCGAGGGTACCTATAATTCACCCCTCCACTTT.

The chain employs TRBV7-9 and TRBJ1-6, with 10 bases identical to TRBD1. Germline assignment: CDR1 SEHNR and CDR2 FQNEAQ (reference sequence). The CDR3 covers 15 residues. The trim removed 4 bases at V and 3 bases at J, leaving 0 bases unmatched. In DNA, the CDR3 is TGTGCCAGCAGCTGGACAGGGGGCTATAATTCACCCCTCCACTTT. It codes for CASSWTGGYNSPLHF.

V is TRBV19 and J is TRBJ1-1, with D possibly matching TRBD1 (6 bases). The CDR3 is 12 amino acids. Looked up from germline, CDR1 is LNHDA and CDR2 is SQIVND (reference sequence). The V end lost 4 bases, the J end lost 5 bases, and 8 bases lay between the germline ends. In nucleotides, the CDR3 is TGTGCCAGTAGTAACAGGGCTACTGAAGCTTTCTTT. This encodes CASSNRATEAFF.

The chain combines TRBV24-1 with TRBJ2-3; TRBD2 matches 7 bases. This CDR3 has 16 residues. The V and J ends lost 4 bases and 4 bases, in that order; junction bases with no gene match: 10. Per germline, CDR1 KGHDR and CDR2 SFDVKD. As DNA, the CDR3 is TGTGCCACCAGTGAAACTGGGGCTAGCGGAGCAGATACGCAGTATTTT. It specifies CATSETGASGADTQYF.